The text below deals with one T cell receptor beta chain. Antigen: not known. The sample originates from a study of shared clonotypes between healthy human individuals. At the level of the study: The study used three CD4 naive, three CD4 memory, two CD8 naive and one CD8 memory plate per donor. Points from the study as a whole: Clonotype sharing among donors likely depends on sequencing depth. Naive CD4 clonotypes were shared across several donors at roughly 5%.

Assay used: immunoSEQ multiplex PCR; TCRdb lists only in-frame clones, some missing. The data contain about 2.4 million clones, approximately 93% of them singletons. V was clipped by 4 bases and J by 1 base, with 13 bases between them. CDR3 length equals 14 residues. Per the germline V gene, CDR1 is SQVTM and CDR2 is ANQGSEA. This TCR was sampled from a man younger than 35 in good health. Some clones in this sample may be carry-over from other donors' samples. The chain has TRBV29-1 and TRBJ1-1, with D possibly TRBD1 on 5 matching bases. The sequenced material came from naive CD4+ T cells from PBMCs. As for subset: CD45RA+ positively selected. For the CDR3, the DNA is TGCAGCGTTGTTATACAGGCTACGAACACTGAAGCTTTCTTT. Amino acid sequence: CSVVIQATNTEAFF. The full variable domain, its missing parts supplied by reference TRBV29-1 and TRBJ1-1, is SAVISQKPSRDICQRGTSLTIQCQVDSQVTMMFWYRQQPGQSLTLIATANQGSEATYESGFVIDKFPISRPNLTFSTLTVSNMSPEDSSIYLCSVVIQATNTEAFFGQGTRLTVV.